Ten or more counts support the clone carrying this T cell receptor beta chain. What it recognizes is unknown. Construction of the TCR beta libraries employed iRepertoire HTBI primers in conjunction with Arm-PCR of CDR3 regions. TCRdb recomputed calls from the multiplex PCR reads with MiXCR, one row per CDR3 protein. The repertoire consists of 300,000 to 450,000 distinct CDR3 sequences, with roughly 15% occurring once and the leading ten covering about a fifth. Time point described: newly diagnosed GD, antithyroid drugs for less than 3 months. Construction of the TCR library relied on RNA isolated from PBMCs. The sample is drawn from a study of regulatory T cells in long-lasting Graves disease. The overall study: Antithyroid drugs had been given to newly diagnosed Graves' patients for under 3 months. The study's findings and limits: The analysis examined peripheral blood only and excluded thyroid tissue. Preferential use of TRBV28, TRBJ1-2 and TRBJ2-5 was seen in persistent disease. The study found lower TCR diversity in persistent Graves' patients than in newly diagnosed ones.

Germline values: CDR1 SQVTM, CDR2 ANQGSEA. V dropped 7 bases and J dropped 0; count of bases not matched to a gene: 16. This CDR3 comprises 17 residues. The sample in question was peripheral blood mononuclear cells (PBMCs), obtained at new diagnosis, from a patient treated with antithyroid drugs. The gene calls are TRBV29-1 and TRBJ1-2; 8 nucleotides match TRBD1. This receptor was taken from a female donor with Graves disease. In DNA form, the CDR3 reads TGCAGCGCCCCCGAAGGGGGGACAGGTCCACCTAACTATGGCTACACCTTC. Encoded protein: CSAPEGGTGPPNYGYTF. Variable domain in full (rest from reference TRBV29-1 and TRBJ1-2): SAVISQKPSRDICQRGTSLTIQCQVDSQVTMMFWYRQQPGQSLTLIATANQGSEATYESGFVIDKFPISRPNLTFSTLTVSNMSPEDSSIYLCSAPEGGTGPPNYGYTFGSGTRLTVV.